A selection of T cell receptor beta chains follows, all from one sample in a study of control samples from healthy donors and cancer patients. Measured with immunoSEQ multiplex PCR; TCRdb has only the in-frame clones, and not every one. The table includes fewer than 200,000 clones, about 90% detected once. The sample taken for sequencing was blood. All receptors derive from a woman in her forties or fifties in good health. CDR3s include the opening cysteine and the closing phenylalanine or tryptophan. D genes are given only for firm matches. Expanded clones get a size class; other rows say once, few or many, or leave the size out.

V	size	D	J	CDR3	DNA
TRBV7-9	few	TRBD1	TRBJ1-5	CASSLDRGRVSGNQPQHF	TGTGCCAGCAGCTTAGACAGGGGGCGGGTTTCGGGCAATCAGCCCCAGCATTTT
TRBV7-9	NA	NA	TRBJ1-2	CASSLVGNYGYTF	TGTGCCAGCAGCTTAGTCGGGAACTATGGCTACACCTTC
TRBV24-1	NA	NA	TRBJ2-1	CATSDFQGGNEQFF	TGTGCCACCAGTGACTTCCAGGGCGGGAATGAGCAGTTCTTC
TRBV6-2/TRBV6-3	NA	TRBD2	TRBJ2-3	CASNPRTSGRDTQYF	TGTGCCAGCAACCCTAGGACTAGCGGTAGGGATACGCAGTATTTT
TRBV14	NA	NA	TRBJ1-2	CASSQWGLYGYTF	TGTGCCAGCAGCCAATGGGGGTTGTATGGCTACACCTTC
TRBV18	few	NA	TRBJ1-5	CASSRGEGSGNQPQHF	TGTGCCAGCTCTCGAGGAGAGGGGTCAGGCAATCAGCCCCAGCATTTT
TRBV5-1	NA	NA	TRBJ2-7	CASSREPGYEQYF	TGCGCCAGCAGCAGAGAGCCGGGCTACGAGCAGTACTTC
TRBV4-3	NA	TRBD2	TRBJ2-3	CASSQGGLAGGLDTQYF	TGCGCCAGCAGCCAAGGTGGACTAGCGGGGGGTTTAGATACGCAGTATTTT
TRBV5-4	NA	NA	TRBJ2-2	CASSLKGVVTGELFF	TGTGCCAGCAGCTTGAAAGGGGTAGTCACCGGGGAGCTGTTTTTT
TRBV24-1	many	NA	TRBJ2-7	CATSATWGRYEQYF	TGTGCCACCAGTGCCACCTGGGGCAGATACGAGCAGTACTTC
TRBV5-1	NA	NA	TRBJ1-2	CASSLEQLNYGYTF	TGCGCCAGCAGCTTGGAACAGTTGAACTATGGCTACACCTTC
TRBV6-1	NA	NA	TRBJ1-1	CASSEEGTLVNTEAFF	TGTGCCAGCAGTGAAGAAGGGACACTTGTGAACACTGAAGCTTTCTTT
TRBV7-8	NA	NA	TRBJ2-6	CASSLARKSGANVLTF	TGTGCCAGCAGCTTAGCTAGGAAATCTGGGGCCAACGTCCTGACTTTC
TRBV10-3	NA	TRBD1	TRBJ1-4	CAISRDRNEKLFF	TGTGCCATCAGCCGGGACAGAAATGAAAAACTGTTTTTT